Shown below are 25 T cell receptor beta chains from a single sample sequenced in a study of blood T cell repertoires in COVID-19. Sequencing used immunoSEQ multiplex PCR; TCRdb keeps in-frame clones, though not all of them. The sample has some 100,000 clones; roughly 91% are singletons. Sequenced input: peripheral blood. The receptors were sampled from a woman over 75 with active COVID-19.

V usage is TRBV28 and J usage is TRBJ2-2; D not resolved. Trimming shortened V by 3 bases and J by 2 bases, and 16 bases separated the two germline ends. CDR1 MDHEN and CDR2 SYDVKM come from the germline V gene. CDR3 size: 17 residues. CDR3 bases: TGTGCCAGCAGTTTCACTGCGGCGGTAAAAAACACCGGGGAGCTGTTTTTT. Encoded protein: CASSFTAAVKNTGELFF.

The chain is built from TRBV5-4 and TRBJ1-5; 7 bases align to TRBD1. CDR1 is SGHNT and CDR2 is YYREEE in the germline V gene (reference sequence). The ends lost 4 bases at V and 5 bases at J; junction bases unmatched: 9. The CDR3 is made up of 15 amino acids. CDR3 in amino acids: CASSTSNQGDQPQHF. Here the CDR3 DNA reads TGTGCCAGCAGCACTAGTAACCAGGGGGATCAGCCCCAGCATTTT.

The chain links TRBV7-8 to TRBJ1-1; a possible D gene is TRBD1 (5 bases). The germline gives CDR1 SGHVS, CDR2 FQNEAQ. The CDR3 extends over 14 amino acids. The ends were cut back, 5 bases at V and 0 bases at J, with 10 bases in the middle. CDR3 region: CASSRGAVNTEAFF. The CDR3 DNA is TGTGCCAGCAGCCGAGGGGCCGTGAACACTGAAGCTTTCTTT.

The V and J genes are TRBV15 and TRBJ2-3, with D possibly TRBD1 on 6 matching bases. The V end lost 3 bases, the J end lost 3 bases, and 16 bases lay between the germline ends. CDR1 is LNHNV, CDR2 YYDKDF, per germline (reference sequence). This CDR3 comprises 16 residues. CDR3 in amino acids: CATSSPQGLGTDTQYF. CDR3 sequence (DNA): TGTGCCACCAGCAGTCCACAGGGTCTAGGGACAGATACGCAGTATTTT.

This sequence joins TRBV4-3 and TRBJ2-1, with 11 bases lining up with TRBD2. CDR1 is LGHNA, CDR2 YSLEER, per germline. CDR3 size: 15 residues. The V segment lost 4 bases and the J segment 4 bases; nucleotides outside the gene matches: 3. CDR3 residues: CASSLTSGTYNEQFF. Written as DNA, the CDR3 is TGCGCCAGCAGCCTGACTAGCGGGACGTACAATGAGCAGTTCTTC.

V and J are TRBV6-1 and TRBJ2-4, with TRBD1 as a possible D gene (5 bases). The CDR3 sequence is 13 residues long. V was trimmed by 2 bases and J by 6 bases, leaving 8 bases between them. Germline V gene sequence: CDR1 MNHNS, CDR2 SASEGT. DNA for the CDR3: TGTGCCAGCAGTGAATATCAGGGAAACATTCAGTACTTC. Amino acids: CASSEYQGNIQYF.

The chain couples TRBV5-1 to TRBJ2-1; 9 bases align to TRBD2. With 5 bases clipped from V and 8 bases from J, the junction kept 8 bases outside the gene matches. The CDR3 contains 14 residues. The germline V gene has CDR1 SGHRS and CDR2 YFSETQ. The CDR3 protein is CASSRAGGPDEQFF. The DNA of the CDR3 is TGCGCCAGCAGTAGGGCGGGAGGGCCGGATGAGCAGTTCTTC.

The gene calls are TRBV27 and TRBJ1-6, with 10 nucleotides matching TRBD1. J was trimmed by 7 bases and V by 5 bases; bases with no gene match: 2. CDR1 is MNHEY and CDR2 is SMNVEV in the germline V gene (reference sequence). The length of the CDR3 is 14 residues. CDR3 nucleotides: TGTGCCAGCAGTCGACAGGGGGCCAATTCACCCCTCCACTTT. Translating gives CASSRQGANSPLHF.

This sequence joins TRBV20-1 and TRBJ1-1; D remains ambiguous. Germline V CDR1 and CDR2: DFQATT, SNEGSKA (reference sequence). The CDR3 length is 12 residues. The ends were cut back, 3 bases at V and 2 bases at J, with 7 bases in the middle. DNA for the CDR3: TGCAGTGCTAGTTCGAGTAACACTGAAGCTTTCTTT. It yields the protein CSASSSNTEAFF.

The sample holds a few counts of this clone. V gene TRBV28 combines with J gene TRBJ2-7; possibly TRBD1 for D (6 bases). There are 13 residues in the CDR3. Trimming pared 5 bases from V and 7 bases from J, leaving 15 bases between. Germline CDR1 reads MDHEN; CDR2 reads SYDVKM. CDR3 DNA: TGTGCCAGCAGTCCTACAGGGCTCGGGGAGCAGTACTTC. It specifies CASSPTGLGEQYF.

This chain uses TRBV6-5 with TRBJ1-1; 8 bases line up with TRBD1. Germline values: CDR1 MNHEY, CDR2 SVGAGI. V shed 6 bases, J shed 11 bases, and the junction held 8 bases outside the gene matches. This CDR3 is built from 12 residues. DNA of the CDR3: TGTGCCAGCAGCAGGGGACAGGAGAGGGCTTTCTTT. This gives the protein CASSRGQERAFF.

This rearrangement joins TRBV19 to TRBJ2-5; unclear D gene. The CDR3 is 13 amino acids. Per the germline V gene, CDR1 is LNHDA and CDR2 is SQIVND (reference sequence). The ends were cut back, 3 bases at V and 4 bases at J, with 9 bases in the middle. This chain's CDR3 is CASSIGRRETQYF. DNA of the CDR3: TGTGCCAGTAGTATTGGGCGTCGAGAGACCCAGTACTTC.

This chain uses TRBV6-5 with TRBJ1-5, with D possibly matching TRBD1 (6 bases). The CDR3 totals 14 residues. Germline values: CDR1 MNHEY, CDR2 SVGAGI. Between the trimmed V and J ends, which lost 6 bases and 4 bases, there was a span of 13 bases. The CDR3 DNA reads as TGTGCCAGCAGCCTGGACAGTACAAATCAGCCCCAGCATTTT. It encodes CASSLDSTNQPQHF.

This chain connects TRBV6-5 to TRBJ1-1; tentatively, D is TRBD1 (5 bases). The germline V gene encodes CDR1 MNHEY and CDR2 SVGAGI. V was pared by 6 bases and J by 7 bases, with 12 bases between. The CDR3 contains 12 residues. For the CDR3, the DNA is TGTGCCAGCAGCCCGGGGGGAGTTGAAGCTTTCTTT. Its translation: CASSPGGVEAFF.

The chain combines TRBV18 with TRBJ1-1, with 10 nucleotides matching TRBD1. This CDR3 is built from 14 residues. The germline CDR1 and CDR2 sequences are KGHSH and LQKENI. V dropped 4 bases and J dropped 4; count of bases not matched to a gene: 3. Here the CDR3 DNA reads TGTGCCAGCTCACAGGACAGGGGGAGCACTGAAGCTTTCTTT. Translation gives CASSQDRGSTEAFF.

This clone was picked up one time. The V and J genes are TRBV3-1 (or the pseudogene TRBV3-2) and TRBJ1-5; TRBD1 matches at 11 bases. This CDR3 spans 17 amino acids. The V gene end was trimmed by 3 bases and the J gene end by 0 bases; junction bases not matched to a gene: 4. Germline V gives CDR1 LGHDT, CDR2 YNNKEL (reference sequence). Here the CDR3 DNA reads TGTGCCAGCAGCCAGGGACAGGGGGGGTATAGCAATCAGCCCCAGCATTTT. Amino acid sequence: CASSQGQGGYSNQPQHF.

The chain combines TRBV18 with TRBJ2-5; D unresolved. The length of the CDR3 is 13 residues. Germline V gene data show CDR1 as KGHSH and CDR2 as LQKENI. V was clipped by 2 bases and J by 1 base, with 5 bases between them. The CDR3 loop reads CASSPFRQETQYF. CDR3 coding DNA: TGTGCCAGCTCACCATTCCGCCAAGAGACCCAGTACTTC.

This rearrangement joins TRBV11-2 to TRBJ2-7; 7 bases match TRBD2. With V trimmed by 1 base and J by 3 bases, 3 bases remained unmatched. Germline V gives CDR1 SGHAT, CDR2 FQNNGV. This CDR3 region has 14 residues. CDR3 nucleotide sequence: TGTGCCAGCAGCTTAGGACTAGCTAACTACGAGCAGTACTTC. It specifies CASSLGLANYEQYF.

The chain combines TRBV5-4 with TRBJ2-1, with 8 nucleotides matching TRBD2. Losses at the gene ends were 0 bases for V and 8 bases for J; bases not matched to a gene: 10. This CDR3 has 16 residues. Germline lookup yields CDR1 SGHNT and CDR2 YYREEE (reference sequence). CDR3 amino acids: CASSLATGGPAYEQFF. The CDR3 DNA reads TGTGCCAGCAGCTTGGCGACGGGAGGGCCGGCCTATGAGCAGTTCTTC.

V and J are TRBV19 and TRBJ2-4; perhaps TRBD2 as D (6 bases). Trimming cost V 3 bases and J 0 bases, with 15 bases left between them. Germline V lookup: CDR1 LNHDA, CDR2 SQIVND (reference sequence). This CDR3 contains 17 residues. The CDR3 loop reads CASSIYGGGLAKNIQYF. The CDR3 nucleotides are TGTGCCAGTAGTATTTACGGTGGGGGGTTAGCCAAAAACATTCAGTACTTC.

The rearrangement joins TRBV15 to TRBJ2-7; TRBD1 matches 10 bases. V dropped 2 bases and J dropped 7; count of bases not matched to a gene: 2. Germline V lookup: CDR1 LNHNV, CDR2 YYDKDF (reference sequence). The CDR3 is 13 amino acids. The CDR3 nucleotides read TGTGCCACCAGCAGACGGGACAGGGGAGAGCAGTACTTC. Amino acid sequence: CATSRRDRGEQYF. Full variable domain (remainder filled in from reference TRBV15 and TRBJ2-7): DAMVIQNPRYQVTQFGKPVTLSCSQTLNHNVMYWYQQKSSQAPKLLFHYYDKDFNNEADTPDNFQSRRPNTSFCFLDIRSPGLGDTAMYLCATSRRDRGEQYFGPGTRLTVT.

The chain links TRBV7-3 to TRBJ2-7; 8 nucleotides line up with TRBD2. Looked up from germline, CDR1 is SGHTA and CDR2 is FQGTGA. The V gene end was trimmed by 4 bases and the J gene end by 6 bases; junction bases not matched to a gene: 11. The CDR3 spans 15 residues. The CDR3 DNA reads as TGTGCCAGCAGCTCTAGCGGGCTAAGGAGTAGCGAGCAGTACTTC. Translated: CASSSSGLRSSEQYF.

This clone was observed a single time. This chain connects TRBV6-5 to TRBJ1-1; no definite D call. This CDR3 has 13 residues. Per the germline V gene, CDR1 is MNHEY and CDR2 is SVGAGI. V was pared by 7 bases and J by 2 bases, with 11 bases between. DNA of the CDR3: TGTGCCAGCACCGAAACAGATAACACTGAAGCTTTCTTT. Amino acids: CASTETDNTEAFF.

The CDR3 nucleotides are TGTGCCAGCAGCTTAACGAGACAGGGCGAGCAGTACTTC. Translation gives CASSLTRQGEQYF. The chain is built from TRBV7-3 and TRBJ2-7, with 7 bases lining up with TRBD1. Germline CDR1 and CDR2: SGHTA and FQGTGA. Trimming removed 0 bases from V and 6 bases from J; junction bases left unmatched: 2. This CDR3 comprises 13 residues.

The sample holds a few counts of this clone. V gene TRBV18 combines with J gene TRBJ1-2, with 8 positions matching TRBD1. There are 14 residues in the CDR3. Germline V gives CDR1 KGHSH, CDR2 LQKENI. The V and J ends lost 4 bases and 4 bases, in that order; junction bases with no gene match: 5. As DNA, the CDR3 is TGTGCCAGCTCACGGGACAGGTACACCTATGGCTACACCTTC. It codes for CASSRDRYTYGYTF.